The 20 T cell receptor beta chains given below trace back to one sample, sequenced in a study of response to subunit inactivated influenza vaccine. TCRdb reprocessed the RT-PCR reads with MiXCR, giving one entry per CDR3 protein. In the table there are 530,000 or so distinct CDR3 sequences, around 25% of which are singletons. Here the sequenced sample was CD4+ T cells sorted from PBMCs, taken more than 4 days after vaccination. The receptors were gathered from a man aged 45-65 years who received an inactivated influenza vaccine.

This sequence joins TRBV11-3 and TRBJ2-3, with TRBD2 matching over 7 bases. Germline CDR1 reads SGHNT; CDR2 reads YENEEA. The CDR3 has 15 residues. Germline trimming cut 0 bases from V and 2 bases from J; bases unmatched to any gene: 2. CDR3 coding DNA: TGTGCCAGCAGCTTAGACGGGACTAACACAGATACGCAGTATTTT. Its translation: CASSLDGTNTDTQYF.

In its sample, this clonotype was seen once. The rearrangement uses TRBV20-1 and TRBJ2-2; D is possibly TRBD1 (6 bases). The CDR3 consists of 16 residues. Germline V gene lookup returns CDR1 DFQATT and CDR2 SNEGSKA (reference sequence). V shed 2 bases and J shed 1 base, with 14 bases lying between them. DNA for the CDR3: TGCAGTGCTAGAAGTTTGGGCAGGGGGAACACCGGGGAGCTGTTTTTT. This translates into CSARSLGRGNTGELFF.

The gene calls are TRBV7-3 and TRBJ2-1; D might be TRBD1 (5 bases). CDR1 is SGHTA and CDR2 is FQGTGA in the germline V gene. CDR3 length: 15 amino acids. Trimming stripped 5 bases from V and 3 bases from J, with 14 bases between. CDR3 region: CASSPTAGFYNEQFF. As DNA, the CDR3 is TGTGCCAGCAGCCCCACGGCAGGGTTCTACAATGAGCAGTTCTTC.

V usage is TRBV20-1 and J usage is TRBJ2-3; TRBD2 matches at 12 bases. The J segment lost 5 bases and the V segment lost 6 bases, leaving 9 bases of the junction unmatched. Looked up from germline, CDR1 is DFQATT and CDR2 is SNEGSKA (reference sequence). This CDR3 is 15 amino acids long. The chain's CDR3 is CSAQTSGRRIDTQYF. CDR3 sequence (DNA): TGCAGTGCCCAGACTAGCGGGAGAAGGATAGATACGCAGTATTTT.

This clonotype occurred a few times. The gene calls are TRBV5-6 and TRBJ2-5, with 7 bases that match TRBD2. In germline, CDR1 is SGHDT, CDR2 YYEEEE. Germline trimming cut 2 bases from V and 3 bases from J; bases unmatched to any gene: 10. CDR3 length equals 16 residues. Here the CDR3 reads CASSLLQWAGEETQYF. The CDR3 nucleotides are TGTGCCAGCAGCTTACTCCAGTGGGCGGGGGAAGAGACCCAGTACTTC.

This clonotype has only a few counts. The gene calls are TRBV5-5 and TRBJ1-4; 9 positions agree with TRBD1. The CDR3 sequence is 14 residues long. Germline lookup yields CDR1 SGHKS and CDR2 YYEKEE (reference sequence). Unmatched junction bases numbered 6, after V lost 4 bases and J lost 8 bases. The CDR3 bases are TGTGCCAGCAGCATACAGGGGGCGCGGGAAAAACTGTTTTTT. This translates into CASSIQGAREKLFF.

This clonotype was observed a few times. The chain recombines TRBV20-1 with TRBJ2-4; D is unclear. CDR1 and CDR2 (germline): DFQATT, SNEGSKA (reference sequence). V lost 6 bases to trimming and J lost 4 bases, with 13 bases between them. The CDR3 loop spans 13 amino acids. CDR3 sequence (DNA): TGCAGTGCCCGATCCCCAACAAAAAACATTCAGTACTTC. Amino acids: CSARSPTKNIQYF.

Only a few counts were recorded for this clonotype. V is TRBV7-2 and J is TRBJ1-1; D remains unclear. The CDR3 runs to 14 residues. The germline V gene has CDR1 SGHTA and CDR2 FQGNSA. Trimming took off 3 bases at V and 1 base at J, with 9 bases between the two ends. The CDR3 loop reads CASSFRVGNTEAFF. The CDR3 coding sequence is TGTGCCAGCAGCTTCCGGGTAGGGAACACTGAAGCTTTCTTT.

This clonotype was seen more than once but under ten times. CDR3 region: CASSLGSGGSPLHF. CDR3 in DNA: TGTGCCAGCAGCTTAGGGAGCGGGGGTTCACCCCTCCACTTT. The rearrangement joins TRBV7-2 to TRBJ1-6; TRBD1 is a possible D gene (5 bases). V lost 1 base and J lost 9, with 10 bases in between. Germline values: CDR1 SGHTA, CDR2 FQGNSA. The CDR3 totals 14 residues.

The chain's CDR3 is CASSQELAGGQETQYF. The CDR3 region has the DNA TGTGCCAGCAGCCAAGAACTAGCGGGGGGCCAAGAGACCCAGTACTTC. The V gene is TRBV3-1, the J gene TRBJ2-5, with 12 bases aligning to TRBD2. The CDR3 extends over 16 amino acids. Germline-derived CDR1 and CDR2 are LGHDT and YNNKEL (reference sequence). Germline trimming cut 0 bases from V and 1 base from J; bases unmatched to any gene: 0.

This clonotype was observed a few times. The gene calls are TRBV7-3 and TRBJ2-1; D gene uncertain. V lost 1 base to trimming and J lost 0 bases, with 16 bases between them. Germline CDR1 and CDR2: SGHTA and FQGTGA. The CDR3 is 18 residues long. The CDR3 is CASSLKGIGTSSYNEQFF. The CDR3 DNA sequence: TGTGCCAGCAGCTTAAAAGGGATAGGCACGAGCTCCTACAATGAGCAGTTCTTC.

The CDR3 protein is CSVGQAAYEQYF. CDR3 in DNA: TGCAGTGTGGGACAGGCTGCCTACGAGCAGTACTTC. The gene calls are TRBV20-1 and TRBJ2-7, with 8 bases that match TRBD1. V was clipped by 7 bases and J by 2 bases; unmatched bases: 4. CDR1 and CDR2 from the germline V gene are DFQATT and SNEGSKA (reference sequence). The CDR3 consists of 12 residues.

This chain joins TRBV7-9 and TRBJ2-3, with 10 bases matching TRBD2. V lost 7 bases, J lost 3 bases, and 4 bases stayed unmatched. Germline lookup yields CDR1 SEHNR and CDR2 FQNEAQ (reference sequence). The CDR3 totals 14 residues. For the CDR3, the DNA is TGTGCCAGCACGAGCGGGAGGGATACAGATACGCAGTATTTT. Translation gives CASTSGRDTDTQYF.

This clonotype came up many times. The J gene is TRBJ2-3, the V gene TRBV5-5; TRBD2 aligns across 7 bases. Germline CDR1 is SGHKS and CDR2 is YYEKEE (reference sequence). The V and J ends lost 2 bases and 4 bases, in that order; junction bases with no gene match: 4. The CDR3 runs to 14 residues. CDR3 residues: CASSFAGEADTQYF. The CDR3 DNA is TGTGCCAGCAGCTTTGCGGGAGAAGCAGATACGCAGTATTTT.

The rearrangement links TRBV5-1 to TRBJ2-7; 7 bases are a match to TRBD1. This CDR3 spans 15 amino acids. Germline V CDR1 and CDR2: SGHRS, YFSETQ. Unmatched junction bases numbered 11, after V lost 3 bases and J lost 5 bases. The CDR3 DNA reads TGCGCCAGCAGCTCGCGAGGACAGGCAACGAACGAGCAGTACTTC. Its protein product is CASSSRGQATNEQYF.

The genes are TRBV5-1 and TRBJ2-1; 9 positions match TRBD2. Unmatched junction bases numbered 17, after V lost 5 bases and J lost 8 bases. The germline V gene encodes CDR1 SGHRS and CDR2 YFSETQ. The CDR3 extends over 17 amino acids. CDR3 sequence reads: CASRIVGREGERDEQFF. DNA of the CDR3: TGCGCCAGCAGGATAGTAGGGCGGGAGGGGGAACGGGATGAGCAGTTCTTC. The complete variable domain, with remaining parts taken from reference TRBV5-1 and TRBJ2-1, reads KAGVTQTPRYLIKTRGQQVTLSCSPISGHRSVSWYQQTPGQGLQFLFEYFSETQRNKGNFPGRFSGRQFSNSRSEMNVSTLELGDSALYLCASRIVGREGERDEQFFGPGTRLTVL.

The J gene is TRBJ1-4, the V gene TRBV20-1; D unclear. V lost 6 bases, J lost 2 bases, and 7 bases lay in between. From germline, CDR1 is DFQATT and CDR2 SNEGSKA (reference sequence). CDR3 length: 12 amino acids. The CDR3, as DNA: TGCAGTGCGGTTCTCACTAATGAAAAACTGTTTTTT. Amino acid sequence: CSAVLTNEKLFF.

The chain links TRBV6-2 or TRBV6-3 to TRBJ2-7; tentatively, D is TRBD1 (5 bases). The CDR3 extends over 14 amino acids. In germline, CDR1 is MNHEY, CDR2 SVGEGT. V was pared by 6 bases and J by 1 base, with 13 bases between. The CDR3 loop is CASRLLTGSYEQYF. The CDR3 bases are TGTGCCAGCAGACTTCTAACAGGTTCCTACGAGCAGTACTTC.

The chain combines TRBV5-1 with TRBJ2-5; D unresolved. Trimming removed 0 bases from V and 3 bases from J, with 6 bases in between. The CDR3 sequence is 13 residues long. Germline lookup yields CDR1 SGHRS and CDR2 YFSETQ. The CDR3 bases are TGCGCCAGCAGCTTGGATTGGGAAGAGACCCAGTACTTC. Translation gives CASSLDWEETQYF.

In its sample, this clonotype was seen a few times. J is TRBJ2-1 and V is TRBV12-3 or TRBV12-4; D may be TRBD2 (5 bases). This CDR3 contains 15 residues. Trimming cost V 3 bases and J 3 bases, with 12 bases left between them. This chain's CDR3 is CASSFGLADYNEQFF. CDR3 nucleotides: TGTGCCAGCAGTTTCGGGCTAGCAGACTACAATGAGCAGTTCTTC.